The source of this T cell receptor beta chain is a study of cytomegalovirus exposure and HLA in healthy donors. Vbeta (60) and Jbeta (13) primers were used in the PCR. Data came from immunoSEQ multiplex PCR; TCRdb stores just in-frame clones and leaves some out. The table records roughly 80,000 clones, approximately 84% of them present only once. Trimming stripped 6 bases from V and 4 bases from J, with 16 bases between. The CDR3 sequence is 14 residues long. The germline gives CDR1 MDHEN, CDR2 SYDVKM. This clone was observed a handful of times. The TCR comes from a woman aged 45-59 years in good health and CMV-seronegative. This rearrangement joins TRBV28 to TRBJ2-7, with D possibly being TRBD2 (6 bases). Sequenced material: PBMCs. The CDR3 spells CASRAGTHTYEQYF. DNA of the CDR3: TGTGCCAGCAGGGCCGGGACTCATACGTACGAGCAGTACTTC.